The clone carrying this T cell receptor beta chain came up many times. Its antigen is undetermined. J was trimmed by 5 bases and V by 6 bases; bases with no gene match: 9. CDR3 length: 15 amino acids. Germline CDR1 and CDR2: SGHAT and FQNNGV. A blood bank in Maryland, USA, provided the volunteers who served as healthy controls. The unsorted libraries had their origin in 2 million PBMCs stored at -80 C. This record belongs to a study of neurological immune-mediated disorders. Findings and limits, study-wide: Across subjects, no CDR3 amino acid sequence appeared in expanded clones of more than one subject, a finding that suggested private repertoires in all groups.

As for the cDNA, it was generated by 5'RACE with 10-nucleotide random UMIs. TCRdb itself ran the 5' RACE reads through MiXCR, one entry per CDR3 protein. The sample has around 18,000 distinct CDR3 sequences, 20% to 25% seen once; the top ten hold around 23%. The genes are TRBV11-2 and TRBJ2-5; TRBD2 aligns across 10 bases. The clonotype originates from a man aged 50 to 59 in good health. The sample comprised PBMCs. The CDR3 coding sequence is TGTGCCAGCAGTGTTTCTAGCGGGAGAGGGGAGACCCAGTACTTC. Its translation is CASSVSSGRGETQYF.